This T cell receptor (beta chain) appears in the sequencing data of a study of blood T cell repertoires in COVID-19. Overall study context: In each case, the material was cDNA or gDNA derived from T cells, B-cell-depleted T cells, or PBMCs.

The CDR3 runs to 13 residues. The germline CDR1 and CDR2 sequences are SGHNT and YENEEA. J gave up 5 bases and V 6 bases, and 6 bases lay outside the gene matches. This clone came up once. Authors' methods: Amplification of reference gene primers provided the estimated nucleated cell counts. TCRdb's table, derived via immunoSEQ multiplex PCR, lists solely in-frame clones and lacks some. The V and J calls and clone size were taken over from that table, and D and trimming were inferred from the DNA. The top ten clones hold less than 30% of a sample with 45,000 to 65,000 clones, approximately 80% of them seen once.

This TCR was recovered from a human donor in a cohort sampled during active COVID-19. Sequencing was done on a sample of peripheral blood. This chain connects TRBV11-3 to TRBJ1-2, with 7 positions matching TRBD1. CDR3 nucleotide sequence: TGTGCCAGCAGGGATAGGACAGGTTATGGCTACACCTTC. Translating gives CASRDRTGYGYTF.